Listed below are T cell receptor beta chains from one sample, sequenced in a study of CD8 T cells in ankylosing spondylitis. Using its own MiXCR run on the 5' RACE reads, TCRdb lists one record per CDR3 protein. The table includes about 120,000 distinct CDR3 sequences, roughly an eighth detected once. The specimen sequenced was blood, either unsorted or a sorted T cell fraction (not recorded which). The receptor source for this set is a female donor with ankylosing spondylitis or in good health (not recorded which). Both conserved end residues are part of each CDR3. D genes are given only for firm matches. Rows may omit the clone size; those that give it use once, few, many or a size class.

size: NA
V: TRBV2
D: NA
J: TRBJ2-1
DNA: TGTGCCAGCAGTGAAAGGGCCTTTCTGGACAATGAGCAGTTCTTC
CDR3: CASSERAFLDNEQFF

size: NA
V: TRBV5-1
D: NA
J: TRBJ2-1
DNA: TGCGCCAGCAGCTTGGGGACTAACGACCATGAGCAGTTCTTC
CDR3: CASSLGTNDHEQFF

size: NA
V: TRBV9
D: NA
J: TRBJ1-1
DNA: TGTGCCAGCAGCGTAGGGGGGGGCATGAACACTGAAGCTTTCTTT
CDR3: CASSVGGGMNTEAFF

size: few
V: TRBV11-2
D: NA
J: TRBJ1-6
DNA: TGTGCCAGCAGCTTAGCCGGGGATTCACCCCTCCACTTT
CDR3: CASSLAGDSPLHF

size: NA
V: TRBV3-1
D: NA
J: TRBJ2-7
DNA: TGTGCCAGCAGCCTAGACAGATCCTACGAGCAGTACTTC
CDR3: CASSLDRSYEQYF

size: NA
V: TRBV6-6
D: NA
J: TRBJ1-2
DNA: TGTGCCAGCAGAAGTCAGGGCTACACCTTC
CDR3: CASRSQGYTF

size: NA
V: TRBV12-3/TRBV12-4
D: NA
J: TRBJ1-3
DNA: TGTGCCAGCAGTACAGGGCTTAGTGGAAACACCATATATTTT
CDR3: CASSTGLSGNTIYF

size: few
V: TRBV6-1
D: TRBD1
J: TRBJ1-5
DNA: TGTGCCAGCAGTCGGACAGGGGGCGAGTGGAACCAGCATTTT
CDR3: CASSRTGGEWNQHF

size: many
V: TRBV5-1
D: TRBD1
J: TRBJ2-7
DNA: TGCGCCAGCAGCGGCGGACAGGGGTATGACGAGCAGTACTTC
CDR3: CASSGGQGYDEQYF

size: many
V: TRBV11-2
D: TRBD1
J: TRBJ2-7
DNA: TGTGCCAGCAGCGCACACAGGGGTCCCGAGCAGTACTTC
CDR3: CASSAHRGPEQYF

size: few
V: TRBV20-1
D: TRBD1
J: TRBJ2-7
DNA: TGCAGTGCCGGAGACAGGGACAGGGAGTACTTC
CDR3: CSAGDRDREYF

size: NA
V: TRBV11-2
D: NA
J: TRBJ2-5
DNA: TGTGCCAGCCGCAAGTCTGGGGAGGAGACCCAGTACTTC
CDR3: CASRKSGEETQYF

size: many
V: TRBV7-2
D: NA
J: TRBJ2-1
DNA: TGTGCCAGCAGCCTAAGACTCTACAATGAGCAGTTCTTC
CDR3: CASSLRLYNEQFF

size: many
V: TRBV15
D: NA
J: TRBJ2-2
DNA: TGTGCCACCAGCACCGGGCCCGGGGAGCTGTTTTTT
CDR3: CATSTGPGELFF

size: many
V: TRBV28
D: NA
J: TRBJ2-2
DNA: TGTGCCAGCAGTTCACTCCTTCTAGGGGAGGAGGGGGAGCTGTTTTTT
CDR3: CASSSLLLGEEGELFF

size: many
V: TRBV6-5
D: NA
J: TRBJ1-5
DNA: TGTGCCAGCAGTTTGGGGCCGAACAATCAGCCCCAGCATTTT
CDR3: CASSLGPNNQPQHF

size: few
V: TRBV28
D: TRBD1
J: TRBJ2-2
DNA: TGTGCCAGCAGGGGACAGGGGAACACCGGGGAGCTGTTTTTT
CDR3: CASRGQGNTGELFF

size: NA
V: TRBV5-5
D: NA
J: TRBJ2-1
DNA: TGTGCCAGCAGCTTGGTATCTTACAATGAGCAGTTCTTC
CDR3: CASSLVSYNEQFF

size: NA
V: TRBV7-2
D: NA
J: TRBJ1-5
DNA: TGTGCCAGCAGCACCCCAGGCAATCAGCCCCAGCATTTT
CDR3: CASSTPGNQPQHF

size: few
V: TRBV4-1
D: NA
J: TRBJ2-2
DNA: TGCGCCAGCAGCCAAGATGGGGGGATCACCGGGGAGCTGTTTTTT
CDR3: CASSQDGGITGELFF

size: many
V: TRBV11-2
D: TRBD2
J: TRBJ2-1
DNA: TGTGCCAGCAGCTTAGAACTGGTGTCTAGCGGGAAGGGTGAGCAGTTCTTC
CDR3: CASSLELVSSGKGEQFF

size: few
V: TRBV12-3/TRBV12-4
D: NA
J: TRBJ2-1
DNA: TGTGCCAGCAGTGGCTTGCGCTCCTACAATGAGCAGTTCTTC
CDR3: CASSGLRSYNEQFF

size: many
V: TRBV12-3/TRBV12-4
D: TRBD2
J: TRBJ2-2
DNA: TGTGCCAGCAGTTCGGGGGGGTCGAACACCGGGGAGCTGTTTTTT
CDR3: CASSSGGSNTGELFF

size: many
V: TRBV3-1
D: NA
J: TRBJ2-7
DNA: TGTGCCAGCAGGGGGTTCGCGCAGCAGTACTTC
CDR3: CASRGFAQQYF

size: NA
V: TRBV14
D: NA
J: TRBJ2-5
DNA: TGTGCCAGCAGCCAATACGAGACCCAGTACTTC
CDR3: CASSQYETQYF

size: many
V: TRBV12-3/TRBV12-4
D: NA
J: TRBJ1-1
DNA: TGTGCCAGCAGTCCACCGTTGAACACTGAAGCTTTCTTT
CDR3: CASSPPLNTEAFF

size: NA
V: TRBV20-1
D: TRBD2
J: TRBJ2-1
DNA: TGCAGTGCTAGTAATGGCGGGGGGTGGACCTACAATGAGCAGTTCTTC
CDR3: CSASNGGGWTYNEQFF

size: NA
V: TRBV3-1
D: TRBD2
J: TRBJ2-1
DNA: TGTGCCAGCAGCCAAGTTAGCCTAGCGGGGGTTAATGAGCAGTTCTTC
CDR3: CASSQVSLAGVNEQFF

size: NA
V: TRBV12-3/TRBV12-4
D: TRBD2
J: TRBJ2-2
DNA: TGTGCCAGCAGAGGAGCGGGGGGGACCGGGGAGCTGTTTTTT
CDR3: CASRGAGGTGELFF

size: many
V: TRBV10-3
D: NA
J: TRBJ2-5
DNA: TGTGCCATCAGAGGAGATAGCGGACAAGAGACCCAGTACTTC
CDR3: CAIRGDSGQETQYF

size: few
V: TRBV7-9
D: TRBD2
J: TRBJ2-5
DNA: TGTGCCAGCAGCTTAGGACCTCGACTAGCGGGGTGGGAGACCCAGTACTTC
CDR3: CASSLGPRLAGWETQYF

size: many
V: TRBV6-1
D: NA
J: TRBJ1-5
DNA: TGTGCCAGCAGGTCCGACAGTGATCAGCCCCAGCATTTT
CDR3: CASRSDSDQPQHF

size: many
V: TRBV4-1
D: NA
J: TRBJ1-5
DNA: TGCGCCAGCAGCCAAGAGCCAGGGGTCCCCAATCAGCCCCAGCATTTT
CDR3: CASSQEPGVPNQPQHF

size: few
V: TRBV5-1
D: NA
J: TRBJ2-2
DNA: TGCGCCAGCAGCTTGACGGCAGGGGTGAACACCGGGGAGCTGTTTTTT
CDR3: CASSLTAGVNTGELFF

size: many
V: TRBV14
D: TRBD1
J: TRBJ1-2
DNA: TGTGCCAGCAGCCACTCGGGACAGGGTTCTGGCTACACCTTC
CDR3: CASSHSGQGSGYTF

size: NA
V: TRBV6-5
D: NA
J: TRBJ1-1
DNA: TGTGCCAGCAGTTACCTGGGGGCAGACACTGAAGCTTTCTTT
CDR3: CASSYLGADTEAFF

size: NA
V: TRBV7-9
D: NA
J: TRBJ2-5
DNA: TGTGCCAGCAGCATCCAACAGGGGGGGATAGAGACCCAGTACTTC
CDR3: CASSIQQGGIETQYF

size: many
V: TRBV12-3/TRBV12-4
D: NA
J: TRBJ1-4
DNA: TGTGCCAGCAGTTACTCAGGGGTATTGGAAAAACTGTTTTTT
CDR3: CASSYSGVLEKLFF

size: many
V: TRBV12-3/TRBV12-4
D: NA
J: TRBJ1-5
DNA: TGTGCCAGCAGTTTAGCTGGGTCTCAGCCCCAGCATTTT
CDR3: CASSLAGSQPQHF

size: NA
V: TRBV4-1
D: NA
J: TRBJ2-3
DNA: TGCGCCAGCAGCCTCCTCGTGGGGTCTAGCACAGATACGCAGTATTTT
CDR3: CASSLLVGSSTDTQYF

size: many
V: TRBV6-5
D: NA
J: TRBJ2-5
DNA: TGTGCCAGCAGTTACTCGAACCAAGAGACCCAGTACTTC
CDR3: CASSYSNQETQYF

size: many
V: TRBV5-1
D: TRBD2
J: TRBJ2-2
DNA: TGCGCCAGCAGCGTGGCTAGCGGGATAGCCGGGGAGCTGTTTTTT
CDR3: CASSVASGIAGELFF

size: NA
V: TRBV20-1
D: NA
J: TRBJ2-5
DNA: TGCAGTTTTAAAAAAGAGACCCAGTACTTC
CDR3: CSFKKETQYF